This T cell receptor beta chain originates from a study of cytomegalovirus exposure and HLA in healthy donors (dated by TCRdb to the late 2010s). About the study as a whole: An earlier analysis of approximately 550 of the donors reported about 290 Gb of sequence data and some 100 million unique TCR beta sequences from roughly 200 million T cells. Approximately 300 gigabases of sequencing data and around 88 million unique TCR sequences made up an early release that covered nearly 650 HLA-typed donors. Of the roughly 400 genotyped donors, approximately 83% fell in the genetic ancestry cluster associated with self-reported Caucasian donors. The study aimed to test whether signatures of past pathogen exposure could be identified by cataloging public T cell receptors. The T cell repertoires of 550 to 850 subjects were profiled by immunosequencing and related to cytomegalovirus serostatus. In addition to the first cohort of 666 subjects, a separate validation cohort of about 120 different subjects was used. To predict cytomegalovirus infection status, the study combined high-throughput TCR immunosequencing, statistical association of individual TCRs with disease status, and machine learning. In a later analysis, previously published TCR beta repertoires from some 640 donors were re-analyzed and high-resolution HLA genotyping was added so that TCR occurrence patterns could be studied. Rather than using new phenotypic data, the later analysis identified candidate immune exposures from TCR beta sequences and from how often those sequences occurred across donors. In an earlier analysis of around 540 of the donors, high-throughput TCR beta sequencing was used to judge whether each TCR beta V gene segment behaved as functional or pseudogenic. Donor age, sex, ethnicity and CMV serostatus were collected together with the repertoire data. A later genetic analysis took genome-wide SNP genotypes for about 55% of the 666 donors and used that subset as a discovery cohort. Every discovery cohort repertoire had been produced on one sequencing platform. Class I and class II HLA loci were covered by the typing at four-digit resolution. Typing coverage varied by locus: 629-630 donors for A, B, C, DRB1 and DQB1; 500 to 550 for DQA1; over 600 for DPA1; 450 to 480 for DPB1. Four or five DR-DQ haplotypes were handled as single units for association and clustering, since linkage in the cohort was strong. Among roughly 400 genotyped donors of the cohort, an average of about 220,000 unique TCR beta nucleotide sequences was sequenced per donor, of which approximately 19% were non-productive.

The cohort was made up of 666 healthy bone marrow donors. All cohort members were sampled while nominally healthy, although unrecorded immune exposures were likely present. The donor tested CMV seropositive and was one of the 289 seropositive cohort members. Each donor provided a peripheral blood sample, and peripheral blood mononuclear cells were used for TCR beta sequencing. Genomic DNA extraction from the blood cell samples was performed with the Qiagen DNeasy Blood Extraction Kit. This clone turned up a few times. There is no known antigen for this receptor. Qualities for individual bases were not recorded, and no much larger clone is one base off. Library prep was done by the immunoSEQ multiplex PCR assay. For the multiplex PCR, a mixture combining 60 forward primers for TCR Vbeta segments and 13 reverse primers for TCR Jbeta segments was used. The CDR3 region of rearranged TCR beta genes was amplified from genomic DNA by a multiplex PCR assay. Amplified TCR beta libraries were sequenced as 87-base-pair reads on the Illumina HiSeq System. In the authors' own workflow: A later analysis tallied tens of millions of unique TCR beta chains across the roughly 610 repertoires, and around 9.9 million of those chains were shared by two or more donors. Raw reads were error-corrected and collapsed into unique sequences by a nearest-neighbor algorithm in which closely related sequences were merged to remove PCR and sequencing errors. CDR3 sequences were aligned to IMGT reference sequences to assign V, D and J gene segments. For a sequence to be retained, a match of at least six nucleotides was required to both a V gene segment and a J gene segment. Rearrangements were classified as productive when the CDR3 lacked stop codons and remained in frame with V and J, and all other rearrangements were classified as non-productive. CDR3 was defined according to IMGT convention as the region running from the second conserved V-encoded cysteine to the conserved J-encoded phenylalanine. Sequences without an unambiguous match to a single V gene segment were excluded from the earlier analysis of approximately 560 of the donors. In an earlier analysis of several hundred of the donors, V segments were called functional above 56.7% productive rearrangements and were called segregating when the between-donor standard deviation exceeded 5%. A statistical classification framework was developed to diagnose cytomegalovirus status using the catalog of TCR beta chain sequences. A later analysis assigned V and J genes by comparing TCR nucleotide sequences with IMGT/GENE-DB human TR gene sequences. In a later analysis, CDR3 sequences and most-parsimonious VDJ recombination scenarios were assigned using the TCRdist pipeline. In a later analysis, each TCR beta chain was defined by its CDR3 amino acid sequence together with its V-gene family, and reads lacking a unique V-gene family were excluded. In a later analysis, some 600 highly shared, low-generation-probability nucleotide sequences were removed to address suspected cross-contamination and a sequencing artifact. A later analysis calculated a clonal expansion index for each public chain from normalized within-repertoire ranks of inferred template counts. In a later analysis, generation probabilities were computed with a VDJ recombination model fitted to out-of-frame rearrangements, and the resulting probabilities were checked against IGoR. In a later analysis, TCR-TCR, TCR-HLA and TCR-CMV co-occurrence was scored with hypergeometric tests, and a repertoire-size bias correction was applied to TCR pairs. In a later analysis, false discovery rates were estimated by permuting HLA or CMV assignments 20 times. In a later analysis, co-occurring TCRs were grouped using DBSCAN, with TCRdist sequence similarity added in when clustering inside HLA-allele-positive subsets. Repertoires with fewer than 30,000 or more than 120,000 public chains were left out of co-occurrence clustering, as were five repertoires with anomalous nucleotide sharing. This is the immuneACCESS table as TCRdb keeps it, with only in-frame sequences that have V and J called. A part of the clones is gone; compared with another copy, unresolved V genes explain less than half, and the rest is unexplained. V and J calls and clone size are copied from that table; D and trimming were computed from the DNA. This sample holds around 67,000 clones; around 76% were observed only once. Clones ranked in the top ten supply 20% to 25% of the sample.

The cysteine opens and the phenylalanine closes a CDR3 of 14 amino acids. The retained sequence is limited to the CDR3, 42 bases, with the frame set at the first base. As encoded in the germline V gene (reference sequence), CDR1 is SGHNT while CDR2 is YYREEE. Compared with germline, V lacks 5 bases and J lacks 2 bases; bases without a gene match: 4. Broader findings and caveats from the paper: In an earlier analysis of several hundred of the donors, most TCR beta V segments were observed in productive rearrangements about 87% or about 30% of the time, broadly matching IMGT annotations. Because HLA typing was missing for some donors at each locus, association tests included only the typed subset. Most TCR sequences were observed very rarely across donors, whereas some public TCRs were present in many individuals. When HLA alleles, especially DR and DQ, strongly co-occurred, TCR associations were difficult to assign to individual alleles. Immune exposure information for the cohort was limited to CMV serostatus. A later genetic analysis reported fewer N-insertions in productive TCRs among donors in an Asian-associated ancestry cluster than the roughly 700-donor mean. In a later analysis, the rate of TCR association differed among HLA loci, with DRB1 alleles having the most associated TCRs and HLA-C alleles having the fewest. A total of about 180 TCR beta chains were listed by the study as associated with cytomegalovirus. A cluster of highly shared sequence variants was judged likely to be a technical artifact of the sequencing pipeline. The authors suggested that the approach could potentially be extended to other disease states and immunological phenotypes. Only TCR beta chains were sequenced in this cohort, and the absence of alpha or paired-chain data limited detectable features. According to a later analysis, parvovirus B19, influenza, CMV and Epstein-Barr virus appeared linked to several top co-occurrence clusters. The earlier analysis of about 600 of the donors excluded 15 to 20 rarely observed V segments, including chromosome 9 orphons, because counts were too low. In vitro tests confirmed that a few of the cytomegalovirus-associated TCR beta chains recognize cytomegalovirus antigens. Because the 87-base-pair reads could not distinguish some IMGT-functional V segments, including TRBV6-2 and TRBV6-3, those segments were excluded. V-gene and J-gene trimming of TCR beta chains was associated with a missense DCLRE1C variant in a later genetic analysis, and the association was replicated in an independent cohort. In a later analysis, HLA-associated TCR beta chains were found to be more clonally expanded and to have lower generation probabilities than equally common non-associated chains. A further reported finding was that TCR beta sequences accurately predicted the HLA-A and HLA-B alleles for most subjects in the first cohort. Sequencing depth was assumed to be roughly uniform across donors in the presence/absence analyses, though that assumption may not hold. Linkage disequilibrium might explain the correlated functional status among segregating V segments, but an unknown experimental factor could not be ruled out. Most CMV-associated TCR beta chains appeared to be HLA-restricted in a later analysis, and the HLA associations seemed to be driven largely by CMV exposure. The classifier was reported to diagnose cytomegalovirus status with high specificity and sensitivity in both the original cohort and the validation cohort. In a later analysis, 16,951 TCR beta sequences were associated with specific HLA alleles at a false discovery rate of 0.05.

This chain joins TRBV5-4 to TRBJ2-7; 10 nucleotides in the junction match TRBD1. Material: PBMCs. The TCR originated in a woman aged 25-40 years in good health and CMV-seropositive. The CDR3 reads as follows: CASSYGTGAYEQYF. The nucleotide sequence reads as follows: TGTGCCAGCAGTTACGGGACAGGGGCCTACGAGCAGTACTTC.